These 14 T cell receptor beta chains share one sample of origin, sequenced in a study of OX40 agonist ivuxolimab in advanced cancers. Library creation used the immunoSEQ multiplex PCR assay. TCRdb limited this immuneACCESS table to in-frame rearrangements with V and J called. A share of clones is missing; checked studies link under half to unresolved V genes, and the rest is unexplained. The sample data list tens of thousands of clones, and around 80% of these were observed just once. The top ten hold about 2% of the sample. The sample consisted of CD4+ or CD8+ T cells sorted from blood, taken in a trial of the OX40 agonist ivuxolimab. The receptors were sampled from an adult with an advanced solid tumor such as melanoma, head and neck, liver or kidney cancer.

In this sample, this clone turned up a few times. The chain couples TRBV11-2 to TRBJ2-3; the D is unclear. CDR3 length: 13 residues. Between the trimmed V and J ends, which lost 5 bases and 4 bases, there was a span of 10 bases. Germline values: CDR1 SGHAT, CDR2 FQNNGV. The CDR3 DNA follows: TGTGCCAGCAGCCGCCTACGGGCAGATACGCAGTATTTT. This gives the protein CASSRLRADTQYF.

CDR3 region: CASSIRDSGGVSGNTIYF. The CDR3 DNA reads as TGTGCCAGCAGCATCCGGGACAGCGGTGGAGTTAGTGGAAACACCATATATTTT. The V call is TRBV11-2, the J call TRBJ1-3, with TRBD1 identical over 7 bases. Losses at the gene ends were 5 bases for V and 3 bases for J; bases not matched to a gene: 16. This CDR3 has 18 residues. Germline CDR1 reads SGHAT; CDR2 reads FQNNGV.

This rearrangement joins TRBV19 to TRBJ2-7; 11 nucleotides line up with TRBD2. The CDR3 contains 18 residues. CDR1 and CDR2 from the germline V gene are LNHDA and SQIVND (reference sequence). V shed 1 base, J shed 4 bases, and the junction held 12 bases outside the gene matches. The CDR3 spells CASSIGSGRASFAYEQYF. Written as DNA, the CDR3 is TGTGCCAGTAGTATAGGTAGCGGGAGGGCCAGTTTCGCTTACGAGCAGTACTTC.

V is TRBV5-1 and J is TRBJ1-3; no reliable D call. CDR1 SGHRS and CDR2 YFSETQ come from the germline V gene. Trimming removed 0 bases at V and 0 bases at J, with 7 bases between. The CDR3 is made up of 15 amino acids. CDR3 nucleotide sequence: TGCGCCAGCAGCTTGGGGTCAGTCTCTGGAAACACCATATATTTT. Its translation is CASSLGSVSGNTIYF.

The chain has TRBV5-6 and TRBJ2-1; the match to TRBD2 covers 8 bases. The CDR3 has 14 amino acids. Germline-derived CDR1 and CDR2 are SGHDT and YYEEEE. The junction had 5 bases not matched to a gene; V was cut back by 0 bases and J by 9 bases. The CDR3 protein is CASSLAGGQSEQFF. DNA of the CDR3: TGTGCCAGCAGCTTGGCGGGGGGGCAAAGTGAGCAGTTCTTC.

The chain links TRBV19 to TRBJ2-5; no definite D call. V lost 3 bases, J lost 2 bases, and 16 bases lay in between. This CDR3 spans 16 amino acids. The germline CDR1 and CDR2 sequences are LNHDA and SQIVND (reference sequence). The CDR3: CASSIGFGTDQETQYF. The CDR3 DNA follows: TGTGCCAGTAGTATCGGCTTTGGTACGGATCAAGAGACCCAGTACTTC.

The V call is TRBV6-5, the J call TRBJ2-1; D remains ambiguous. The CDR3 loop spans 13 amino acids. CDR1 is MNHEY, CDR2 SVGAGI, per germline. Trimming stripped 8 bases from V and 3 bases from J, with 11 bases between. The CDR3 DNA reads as TGTGCCAGCCTTGGCCAGAACTACAATGAGCAGTTCTTC. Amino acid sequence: CASLGQNYNEQFF.

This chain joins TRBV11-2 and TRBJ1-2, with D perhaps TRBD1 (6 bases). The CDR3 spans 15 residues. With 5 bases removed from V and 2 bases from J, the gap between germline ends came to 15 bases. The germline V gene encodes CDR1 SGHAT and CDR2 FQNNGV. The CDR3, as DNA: TGTGCCAGCAGCGCCTTCAGGGGCCGCAACTATGGCTACACCTTC. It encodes CASSAFRGRNYGYTF.

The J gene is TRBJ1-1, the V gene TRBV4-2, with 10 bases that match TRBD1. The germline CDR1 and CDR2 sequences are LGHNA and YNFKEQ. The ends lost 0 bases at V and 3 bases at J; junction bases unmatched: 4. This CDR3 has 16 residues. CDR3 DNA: TGTGCCAGCAGCCAAGATTTTGGACAGGGGGACACTGAAGCTTTCTTT. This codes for CASSQDFGQGDTEAFF.

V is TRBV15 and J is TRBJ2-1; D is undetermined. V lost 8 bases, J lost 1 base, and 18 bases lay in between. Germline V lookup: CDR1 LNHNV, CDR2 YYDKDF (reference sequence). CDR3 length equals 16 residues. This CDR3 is CATSRPAPGSYNEQFF. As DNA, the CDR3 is TGTGCCACCTCCCGTCCGGCCCCCGGGTCCTACAATGAGCAGTTCTTC.

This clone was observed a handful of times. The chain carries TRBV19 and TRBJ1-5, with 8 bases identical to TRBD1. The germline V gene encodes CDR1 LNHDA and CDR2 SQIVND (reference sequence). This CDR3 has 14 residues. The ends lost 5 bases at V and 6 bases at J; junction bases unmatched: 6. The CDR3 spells CASSEGQGSQPQHF. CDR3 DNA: TGTGCCAGTAGTGAAGGACAGGGAAGTCAGCCCCAGCATTTT.

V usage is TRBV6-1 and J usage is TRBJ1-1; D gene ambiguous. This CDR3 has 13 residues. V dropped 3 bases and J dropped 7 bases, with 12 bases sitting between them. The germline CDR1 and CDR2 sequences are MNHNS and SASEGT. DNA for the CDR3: TGTGCCAGCAGTGAGGGGTATCTTGGTGAAGCTTTCTTT. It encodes CASSEGYLGEAFF.

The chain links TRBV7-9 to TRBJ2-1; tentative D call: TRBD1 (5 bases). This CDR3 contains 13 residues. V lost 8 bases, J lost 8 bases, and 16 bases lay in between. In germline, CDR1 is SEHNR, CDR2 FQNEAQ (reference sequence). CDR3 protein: CASARTPGYEQFF. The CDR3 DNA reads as TGTGCCAGCGCACGGACCCCAGGGTATGAGCAGTTCTTC.

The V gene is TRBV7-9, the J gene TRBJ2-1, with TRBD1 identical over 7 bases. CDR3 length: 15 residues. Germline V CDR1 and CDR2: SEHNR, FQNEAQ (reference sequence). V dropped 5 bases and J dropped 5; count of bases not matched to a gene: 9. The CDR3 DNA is TGTGCCAGCAGCCGTACAGGGGAAAGCAACAATGAGCAGTTCTTC. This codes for CASSRTGESNNEQFF. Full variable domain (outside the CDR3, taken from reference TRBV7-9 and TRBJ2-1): DTGVSQNPRHKITKRGQNVTFRCDPISEHNRLYWYRQTLGQGPEFLTYFQNEAQLEKSRLLSDRFSAERPKGSFSTLEIQRTEQGDSAMYLCASSRTGESNNEQFFGPGTRLTVL.